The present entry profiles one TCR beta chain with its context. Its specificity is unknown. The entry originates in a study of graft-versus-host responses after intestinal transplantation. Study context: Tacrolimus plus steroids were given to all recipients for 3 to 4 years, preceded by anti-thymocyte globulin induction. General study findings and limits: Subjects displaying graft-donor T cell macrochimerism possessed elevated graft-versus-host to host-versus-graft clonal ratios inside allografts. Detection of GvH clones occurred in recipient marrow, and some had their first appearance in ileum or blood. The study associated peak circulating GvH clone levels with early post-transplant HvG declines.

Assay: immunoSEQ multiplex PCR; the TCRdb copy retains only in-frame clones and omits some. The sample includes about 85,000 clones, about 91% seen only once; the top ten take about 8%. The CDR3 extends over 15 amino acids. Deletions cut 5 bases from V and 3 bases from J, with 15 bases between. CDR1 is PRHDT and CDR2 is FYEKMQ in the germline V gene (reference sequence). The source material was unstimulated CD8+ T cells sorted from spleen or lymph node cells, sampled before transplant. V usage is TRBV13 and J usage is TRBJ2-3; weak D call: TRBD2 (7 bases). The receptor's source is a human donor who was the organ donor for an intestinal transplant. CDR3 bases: TGTGCCAGCAGCCAATTGGGGGGGCCGACAGATACGCAGTATTTT. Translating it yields CASSQLGGPTDTQYF.